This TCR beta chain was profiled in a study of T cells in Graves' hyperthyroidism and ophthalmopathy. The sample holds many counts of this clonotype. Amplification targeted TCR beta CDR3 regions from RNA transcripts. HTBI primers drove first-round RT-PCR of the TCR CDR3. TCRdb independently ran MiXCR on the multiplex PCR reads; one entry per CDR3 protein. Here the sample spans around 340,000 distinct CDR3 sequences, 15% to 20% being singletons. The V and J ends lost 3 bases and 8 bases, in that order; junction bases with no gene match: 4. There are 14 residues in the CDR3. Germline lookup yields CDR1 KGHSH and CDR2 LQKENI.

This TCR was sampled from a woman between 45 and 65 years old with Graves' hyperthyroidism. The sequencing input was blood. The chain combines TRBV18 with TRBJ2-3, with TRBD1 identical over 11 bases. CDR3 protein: CASSPGQGVVTQYF. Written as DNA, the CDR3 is TGTGCCAGCTCACCGGGACAGGGGGTTGTTACGCAGTATTTT.